The 18 T cell receptor beta chains below were found in one sample sequenced in a study of blood T cell repertoires in COVID-19 (dated by TCRdb to 2019 to 2021). Libraries came from the immunoSEQ multiplex PCR assay. TCRdb's version of the immuneACCESS table is confined to in-frame rearrangements and falls short of the full clone set. An unresolved V gene accounts for under half of the shortfall where checked; the remainder is of unknown origin. This sample has roughly 65,000 clones in its table, and around three quarters of those were observed once. 20% to 25% of the sample belongs to the ten largest clones. The source material was peripheral blood. These receptors originate from a human donor in a cohort sampled during active COVID-19.

V is TRBV5-4 and J is TRBJ2-2; D perhaps matches TRBD1 (6 bases). Looked up from germline, CDR1 is SGHNT and CDR2 is YYREEE (reference sequence). Trimming pared 1 base from V and 6 bases from J, leaving 7 bases between. This CDR3 comprises 13 residues. The chain's CDR3 is CASSLKGAGELFF. CDR3 in DNA: TGTGCCAGCAGCTTGAAGGGGGCCGGGGAGCTGTTTTTT.

This clone has only a few counts. CDR3 bases: TGTGCCAGCAGCGCCCCAGGACTGGGAGTCTACAATGAGCAGTTCTTC. It codes for CASSAPGLGVYNEQFF. This chain connects TRBV9 to TRBJ2-1; tentative D call: TRBD2 (5 bases). V was cut by 3 bases and J by 3 bases, with 16 bases left in between. The CDR3 is 16 residues long. Per germline, CDR1 SGDLS and CDR2 YYNGEE. Variable domain in full (rest from reference TRBV9 and TRBJ2-1): DSGVTQTPKHLITATGQRVTLRCSPRSGDLSVYWYQQSLDQGLQFLIQYYNGEERAKGNILERFSAQQFPDLHSELNLSSLELGDSALYFCASSAPGLGVYNEQFFGPGTRLTVL.

The chain combines TRBV29-1 with TRBJ2-5, with D maybe TRBD2 (6 bases). This CDR3 has 13 residues. The germline V gene encodes CDR1 SQVTM and CDR2 ANQGSEA. Trimming pared 6 bases from V and 4 bases from J, leaving 15 bases between. The CDR3 DNA is TGCAGCGTCGGGGGACCTCCCCCAGAGACCCAGTACTTC. It codes for CSVGGPPPETQYF.

V usage is TRBV6-2 or TRBV6-3 and J usage is TRBJ2-1; 9 bases map to TRBD2. The CDR3 sequence is 15 residues long. V lost 5 bases, J lost 0 bases, and 2 bases stayed unmatched. Germline loops: CDR1 MNHEY, CDR2 SVGEGT. CDR3 nucleotides: TGTGCCAGCAGTCTAGCGGGGACCTCCTACAATGAGCAGTTCTTC. This codes for CASSLAGTSYNEQFF.

This chain connects TRBV7-2 to TRBJ1-6; 7 bases fit TRBD1. This CDR3 has 14 amino acids. J gave up 12 bases and V 5 bases, and 10 bases lay outside the gene matches. Germline V CDR1 and CDR2: SGHTA, FQGNSA. This chain's CDR3 is CASSPQGQWEPLHF. Here the CDR3 DNA reads TGTGCCAGCAGCCCCCAGGGACAGTGGGAACCCCTCCACTTT. Filled out from reference TRBV7-2 and TRBJ1-6, the complete variable domain reads GAGVSQSPSNKVTEKGKDVELRCDPISGHTALYWYRQSLGQGLEFLIYFQGNSAPDKSGLPSDRFSAERTGGSVSTLTIQRTQQEDSAVYLCASSPQGQWEPLHFGNGTRLTVT.

As regards this clone: A read error may account for a junction end that differs from germline. This chain connects TRBV12-3 or TRBV12-4 to TRBJ2-3; tentative D call: TRBD2 (5 bases). This CDR3 is 12 amino acids long. The CDR3 nucleotides read TGTGCCAGCAGCTTAGGAGGTGATACGCAGTATTTT. This codes for CASSLGGDTQYF.

This clone has more than one count but fewer than ten. V gene TRBV7-2 combines with J gene TRBJ1-6; D is ambiguous. Germline CDR1 and CDR2: SGHTA and FQGNSA. The germline V and J ends were trimmed by 5 bases and 9 bases, with 20 bases remaining between them. The CDR3 length is 16 residues. This chain's CDR3 is CASSPLPGRTSSPLHF. CDR3 nucleotides: TGTGCCAGCAGCCCGCTTCCCGGGAGAACCAGTTCACCCCTCCACTTT. Supplemented by reference TRBV7-2 and TRBJ1-6, the full variable domain reads GAGVSQSPSNKVTEKGKDVELRCDPISGHTALYWYRQSLGQGLEFLIYFQGNSAPDKSGLPSDRFSAERTGGSVSTLTIQRTQQEDSAVYLCASSPLPGRTSSPLHFGNGTRLTVT.

The chain is built from TRBV19 and TRBJ2-7, with 9 bases identical to TRBD1. Looked up from germline, CDR1 is LNHDA and CDR2 is SQIVND (reference sequence). The CDR3 has 17 amino acids. V lost 5 bases to trimming and J lost 2 bases; unmatched junction nucleotides: 13. The CDR3 DNA sequence: TGTGCCAGTAGTTCCAAGCCCCCGGGACAGGGTGCCTACGAGCAGTACTTC. Protein: CASSSKPPGQGAYEQYF.

This chain joins TRBV7-2 and TRBJ1-5, with TRBD1 matching over 7 bases. The trim removed 5 bases at V and 5 bases at J, leaving 3 bases unmatched. The CDR3 is 13 amino acids. Germline loops: CDR1 SGHTA, CDR2 FQGNSA. The CDR3: CASSADRDQPQHF. Written as DNA, the CDR3 is TGTGCCAGCAGCGCTGACAGGGATCAGCCCCAGCATTTT.

The chain combines TRBV7-9 with TRBJ2-1; 13 positions agree with TRBD2. This CDR3 spans 15 amino acids. CDR1 is SEHNR and CDR2 is FQNEAQ in the germline V gene (reference sequence). The V segment lost 6 bases and the J segment 7 bases; nucleotides outside the gene matches: 6. CDR3 DNA sequence: TGTGCCAGCAGACTTGGACTAGCGGGAGTTAATGAGCAGTTCTTC. It codes for CASRLGLAGVNEQFF.

The chain links TRBV5-1 to TRBJ1-2, with 9 bases fitting TRBD1. CDR3 length: 13 residues. V shed 0 bases and J 6 bases; nucleotides not matched to a gene: 0. Per germline, CDR1 SGHRS and CDR2 YFSETQ. The CDR3 DNA reads as TGCGCCAGCAGCTTGGGACAGGGGGATGGCTACACCTTC. Residues: CASSLGQGDGYTF.

The chain couples TRBV24-1 to TRBJ2-3; D is uncertain. The V gene lost 0 bases and the J gene lost 4 bases, with 4 bases spanning the gap. In germline, CDR1 is KGHDR, CDR2 SFDVKD. The CDR3 is made up of 13 amino acids. The CDR3, as DNA: TGTGCCACCAGTGATTTGCCGGCAGATACGCAGTATTTT. It codes for CATSDLPADTQYF.

This chain connects TRBV7-2 to TRBJ2-1; TRBD1 agrees at 7 bases. The CDR3 covers 14 residues. The germline CDR1 and CDR2 sequences are SGHTA and FQGNSA. V shed 5 bases and J 6 bases; nucleotides not matched to a gene: 7. The CDR3 region has the DNA TGTGCCAGCAGCCCGGACACAGGGGTCAATGAGCAGTTCTTC. Encoded protein: CASSPDTGVNEQFF.

V is TRBV19 and J is TRBJ2-2; D perhaps matches TRBD2 (6 bases). Trimming cost V 0 bases and J 4 bases, with 6 bases left between them. Germline V gene lookup returns CDR1 LNHDA and CDR2 SQIVND (reference sequence). This CDR3 is built from 14 residues. The CDR3 spells CASSIDGGTGELFF. The CDR3 coding sequence is TGTGCCAGTAGTATAGACGGGGGCACCGGGGAGCTGTTTTTT.

The V gene is TRBV10-3, the J gene TRBJ2-1, with a possible D match to TRBD2 (7 bases). CDR1 is ENHRY, CDR2 SYGVKD, per germline. This CDR3 has 13 amino acids. V gave up 10 bases and J gave up 6 bases, with 16 bases separating them. The chain's CDR3 is CATEGGRANEQFF. The CDR3 region has the DNA TGTGCCACAGAAGGGGGGAGGGCCAATGAGCAGTTCTTC.

V usage is TRBV28 and J usage is TRBJ2-7, with unresolved D. CDR1 is MDHEN, CDR2 SYDVKM, per germline. The CDR3 length is 15 residues. The V gene lost 6 bases and the J gene lost 0 bases, with 15 bases spanning the gap. The CDR3, as DNA: TGTGCCAGCAGACCCACTACCAGCAGCTCCTACGAGCAGTACTTC. Translated: CASRPTTSSSYEQYF.

The rearrangement uses TRBV3-1 (or the pseudogene TRBV3-2) and TRBJ2-6; D call uncertain. Germline V lookup: CDR1 LGHDT, CDR2 YNNKEL (reference sequence). The CDR3 runs 16 residues. The V and J ends lost 1 base and 0 bases respectively, with 7 bases between them. The CDR3 DNA follows: TGTGCCAGCAGCCAAGTACTCCGCTCTGGGGCCAACGTCCTGACTTTC. Translating it yields CASSQVLRSGANVLTF.

In the case of this clone: Other DNA sequences in this sample translate to the same CDR3. The rearrangement uses TRBV28 and TRBJ2-6; D call uncertain. Germline V gene sequence: CDR1 MDHEN, CDR2 SYDVKM. Trimming took off 4 bases at V and 2 bases at J, with 6 bases between the two ends. There are 14 residues in the CDR3. CDR3 DNA: TGTGCCAGCAGTTCGGTCACTGGGGCCAACGTCCTGACTTTC. It codes for CASSSVTGANVLTF.